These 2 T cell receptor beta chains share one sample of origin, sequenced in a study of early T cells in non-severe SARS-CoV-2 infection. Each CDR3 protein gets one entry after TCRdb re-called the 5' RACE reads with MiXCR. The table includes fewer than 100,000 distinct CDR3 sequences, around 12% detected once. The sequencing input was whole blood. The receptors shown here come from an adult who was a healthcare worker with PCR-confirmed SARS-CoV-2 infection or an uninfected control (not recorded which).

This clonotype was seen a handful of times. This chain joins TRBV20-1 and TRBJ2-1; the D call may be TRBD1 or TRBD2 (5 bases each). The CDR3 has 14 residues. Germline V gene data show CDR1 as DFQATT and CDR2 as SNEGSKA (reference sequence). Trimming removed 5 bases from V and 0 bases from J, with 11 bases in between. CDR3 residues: CSAGGQGSYNEQFF. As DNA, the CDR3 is TGCAGTGCTGGCGGGCAGGGCTCCTACAATGAGCAGTTCTTC.

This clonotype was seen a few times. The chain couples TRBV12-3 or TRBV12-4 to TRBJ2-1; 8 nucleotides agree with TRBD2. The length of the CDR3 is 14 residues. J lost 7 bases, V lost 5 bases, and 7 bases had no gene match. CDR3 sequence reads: CASSRLASRNEQFF. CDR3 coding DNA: TGTGCCAGCAGTCGACTAGCGTCCCGGAATGAGCAGTTCTTC.